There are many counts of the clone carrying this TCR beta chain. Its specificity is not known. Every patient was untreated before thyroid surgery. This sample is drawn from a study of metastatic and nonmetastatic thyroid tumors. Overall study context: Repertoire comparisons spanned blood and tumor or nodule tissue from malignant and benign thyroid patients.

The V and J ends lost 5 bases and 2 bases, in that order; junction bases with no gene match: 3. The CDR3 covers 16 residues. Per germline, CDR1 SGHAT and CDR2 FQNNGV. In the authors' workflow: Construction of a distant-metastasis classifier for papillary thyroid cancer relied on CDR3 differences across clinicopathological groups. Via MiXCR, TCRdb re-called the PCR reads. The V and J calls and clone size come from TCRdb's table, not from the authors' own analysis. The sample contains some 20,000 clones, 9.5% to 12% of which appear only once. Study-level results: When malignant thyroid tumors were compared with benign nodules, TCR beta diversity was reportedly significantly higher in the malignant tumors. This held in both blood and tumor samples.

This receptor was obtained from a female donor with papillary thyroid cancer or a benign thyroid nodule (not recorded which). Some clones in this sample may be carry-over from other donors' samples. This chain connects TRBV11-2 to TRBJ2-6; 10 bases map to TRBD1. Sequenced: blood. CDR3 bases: TGTGCCAGCAGCACCGGGACAGGGGCTGGGGCCAACGTCCTGACTTTC. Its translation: CASSTGTGAGANVLTF.